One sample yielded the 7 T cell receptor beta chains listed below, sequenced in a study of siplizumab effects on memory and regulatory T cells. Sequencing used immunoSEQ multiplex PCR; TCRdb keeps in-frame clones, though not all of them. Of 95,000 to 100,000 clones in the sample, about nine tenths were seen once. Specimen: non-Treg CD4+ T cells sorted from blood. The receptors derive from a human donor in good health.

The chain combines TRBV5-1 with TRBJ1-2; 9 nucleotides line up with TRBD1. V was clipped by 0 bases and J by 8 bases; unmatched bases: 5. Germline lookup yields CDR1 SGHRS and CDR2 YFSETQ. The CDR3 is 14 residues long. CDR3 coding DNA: TGCGCCAGCAGCTTGGTTCGGACAGGGGAAGGCTACACCTTC. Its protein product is CASSLVRTGEGYTF.

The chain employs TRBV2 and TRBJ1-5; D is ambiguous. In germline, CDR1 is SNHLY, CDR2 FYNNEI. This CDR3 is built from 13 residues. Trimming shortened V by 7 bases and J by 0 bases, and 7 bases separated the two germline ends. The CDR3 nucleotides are TGTGCCAGCATGCGGAATAGCAATCAGCCCCAGCATTTT. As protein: CASMRNSNQPQHF.

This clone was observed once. As DNA, the CDR3 is TGTGCCAGCAGCCAAGAAGCCCGACTAGCGGGAGTGGACACAGATACGCAGTATTTT. It encodes CASSQEARLAGVDTDTQYF. The rearrangement uses TRBV4-2 and TRBJ2-3; TRBD2 matches 12 bases. CDR1 is LGHNA, CDR2 YNFKEQ, per germline. V lost 0 bases to trimming and J lost 2 bases; unmatched junction nucleotides: 9. The CDR3 covers 19 residues.

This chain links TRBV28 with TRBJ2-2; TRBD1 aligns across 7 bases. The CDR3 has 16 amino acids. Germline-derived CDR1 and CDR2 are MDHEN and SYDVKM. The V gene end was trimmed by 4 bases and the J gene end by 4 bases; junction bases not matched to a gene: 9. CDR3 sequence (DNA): TGTGCCAGCAGTTCAGCTTTCGGGACAGCCACCGGGGAGCTGTTTTTT. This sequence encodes CASSSAFGTATGELFF. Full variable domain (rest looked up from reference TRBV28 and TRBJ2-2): DVKVTQSSRYLVKRTGEKVFLECVQDMDHENMFWYRQDPGLGLRLIYFSYDVKMKEKGDIPEGYSVSREKKERFSLILESASTNQTSMYLCASSSAFGTATGELFFGEGSRLTVL.

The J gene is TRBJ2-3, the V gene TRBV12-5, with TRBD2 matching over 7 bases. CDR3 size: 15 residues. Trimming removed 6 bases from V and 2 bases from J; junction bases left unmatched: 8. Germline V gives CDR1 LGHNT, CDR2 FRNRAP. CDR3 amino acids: CASGDGTKNTDTQYF. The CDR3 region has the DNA TGTGCTAGTGGAGACGGGACTAAAAACACAGATACGCAGTATTTT.

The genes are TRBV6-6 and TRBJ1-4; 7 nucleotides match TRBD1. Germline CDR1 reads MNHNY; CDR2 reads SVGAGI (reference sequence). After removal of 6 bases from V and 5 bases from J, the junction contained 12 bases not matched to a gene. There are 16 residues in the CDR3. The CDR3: CASRSTSGTENEKLFF. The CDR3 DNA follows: TGTGCCAGCAGATCCACCTCCGGGACAGAGAATGAAAAACTGTTTTTT.

CDR3 sequence: CAIRVAGGTDTQYF. DNA of the CDR3: TGTGCCATCAGAGTAGCGGGAGGCACAGATACGCAGTATTTT. The chain joins TRBV10-3 to TRBJ2-3; 9 nucleotides line up with TRBD2. The CDR3 has 14 amino acids. Trimming removed 6 bases from V and 1 base from J; junction bases left unmatched: 2. In germline, CDR1 is ENHRY, CDR2 SYGVKD.